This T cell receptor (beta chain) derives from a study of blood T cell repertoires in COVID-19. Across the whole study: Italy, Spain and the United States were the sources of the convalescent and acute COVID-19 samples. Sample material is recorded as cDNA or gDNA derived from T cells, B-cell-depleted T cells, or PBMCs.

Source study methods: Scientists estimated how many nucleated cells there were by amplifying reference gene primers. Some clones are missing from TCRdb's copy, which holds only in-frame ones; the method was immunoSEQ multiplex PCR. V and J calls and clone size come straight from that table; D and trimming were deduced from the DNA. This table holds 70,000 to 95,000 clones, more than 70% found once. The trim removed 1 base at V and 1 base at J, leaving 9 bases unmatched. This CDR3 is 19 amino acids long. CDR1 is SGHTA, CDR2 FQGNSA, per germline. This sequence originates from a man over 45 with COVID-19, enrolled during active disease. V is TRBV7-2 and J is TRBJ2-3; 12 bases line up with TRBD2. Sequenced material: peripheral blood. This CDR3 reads CASSLVRLAGGPRTDTQYF. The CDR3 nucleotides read TGTGCCAGCAGCTTAGTTCGGCTAGCGGGGGGGCCGCGCACAGATACGCAGTATTTT.